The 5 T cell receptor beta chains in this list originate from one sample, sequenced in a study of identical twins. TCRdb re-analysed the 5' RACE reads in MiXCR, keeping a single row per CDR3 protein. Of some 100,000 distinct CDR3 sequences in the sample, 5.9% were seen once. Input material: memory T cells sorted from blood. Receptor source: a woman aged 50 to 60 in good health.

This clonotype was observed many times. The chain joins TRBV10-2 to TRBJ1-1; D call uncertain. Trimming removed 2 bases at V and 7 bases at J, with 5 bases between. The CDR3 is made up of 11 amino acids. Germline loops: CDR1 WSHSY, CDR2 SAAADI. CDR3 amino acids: CASSEAYEAFF. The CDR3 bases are TGCGCCAGCAGTGAGGCTTATGAAGCTTTCTTT.

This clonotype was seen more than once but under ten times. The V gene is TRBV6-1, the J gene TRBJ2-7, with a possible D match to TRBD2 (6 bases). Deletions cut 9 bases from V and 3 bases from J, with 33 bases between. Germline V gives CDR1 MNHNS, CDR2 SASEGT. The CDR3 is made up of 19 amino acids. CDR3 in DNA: TGTGCCAGGTCCCTGCGAGGGAGGACGGCTCACGCGGTACGCTACGAGCAGTACGTC. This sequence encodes CARSLRGRTAHAVRYEQYV.

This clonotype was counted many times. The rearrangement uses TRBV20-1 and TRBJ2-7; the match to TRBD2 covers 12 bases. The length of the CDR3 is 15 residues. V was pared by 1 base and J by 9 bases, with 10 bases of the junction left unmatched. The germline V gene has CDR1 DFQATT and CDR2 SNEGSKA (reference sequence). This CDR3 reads CSARATSGGTGGQYF. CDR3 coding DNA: TGCAGTGCTAGAGCAACTAGCGGGGGGACAGGCGGGCAGTACTTC.

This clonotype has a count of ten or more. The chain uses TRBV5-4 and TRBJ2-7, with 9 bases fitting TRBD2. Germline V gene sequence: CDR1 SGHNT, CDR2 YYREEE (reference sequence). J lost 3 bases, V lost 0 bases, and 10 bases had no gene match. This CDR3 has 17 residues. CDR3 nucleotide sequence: TGTGCCAGCAGCTTGGCCCTTAGCGGGAGAGGTCGCTACGAGCAGTACTTC. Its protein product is CASSLALSGRGRYEQYF.

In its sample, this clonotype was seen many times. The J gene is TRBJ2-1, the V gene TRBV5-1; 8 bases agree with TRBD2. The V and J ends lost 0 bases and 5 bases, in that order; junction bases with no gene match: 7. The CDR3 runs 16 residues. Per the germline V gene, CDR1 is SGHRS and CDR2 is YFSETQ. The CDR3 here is CASSLAASGSHNEQFF. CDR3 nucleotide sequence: TGCGCCAGCAGCTTGGCCGCTAGCGGGTCTCACAATGAGCAGTTCTTC.